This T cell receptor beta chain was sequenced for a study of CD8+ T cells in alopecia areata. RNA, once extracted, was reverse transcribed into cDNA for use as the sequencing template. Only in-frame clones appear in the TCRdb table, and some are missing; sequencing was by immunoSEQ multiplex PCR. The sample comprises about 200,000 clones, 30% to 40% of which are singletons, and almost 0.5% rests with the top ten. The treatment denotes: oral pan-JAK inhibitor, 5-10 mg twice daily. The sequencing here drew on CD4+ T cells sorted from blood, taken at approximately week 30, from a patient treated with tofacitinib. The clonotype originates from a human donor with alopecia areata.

CDR3 nucleotide sequence: TGCGCCAGCAGTGACCCCGGGACAGGGGACCACGAGCAGTACTTC. Translated, it gives CASSDPGTGDHEQYF. The chain recombines TRBV5-1 with TRBJ2-7; TRBD1 agrees at 10 bases. The CDR3 has 15 residues. Per the germline V gene, CDR1 is SGHRS and CDR2 is YFSETQ. Trimming cost V 5 bases and J 5 bases; bases outside gene matches: 10.